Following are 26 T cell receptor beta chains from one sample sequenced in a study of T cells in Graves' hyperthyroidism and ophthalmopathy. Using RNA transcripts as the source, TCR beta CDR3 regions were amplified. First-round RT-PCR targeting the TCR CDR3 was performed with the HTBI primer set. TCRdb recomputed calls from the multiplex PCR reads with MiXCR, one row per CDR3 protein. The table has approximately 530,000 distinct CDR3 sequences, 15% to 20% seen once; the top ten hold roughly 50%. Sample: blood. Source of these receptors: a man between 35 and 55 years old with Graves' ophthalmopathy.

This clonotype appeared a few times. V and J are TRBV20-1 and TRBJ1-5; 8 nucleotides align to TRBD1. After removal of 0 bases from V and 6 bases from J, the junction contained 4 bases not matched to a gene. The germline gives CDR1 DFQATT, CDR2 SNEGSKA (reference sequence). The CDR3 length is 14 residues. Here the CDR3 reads CSARDQTGGQPQHF. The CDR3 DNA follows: TGCAGTGCTAGAGATCAAACAGGGGGTCAGCCCCAGCATTTT.

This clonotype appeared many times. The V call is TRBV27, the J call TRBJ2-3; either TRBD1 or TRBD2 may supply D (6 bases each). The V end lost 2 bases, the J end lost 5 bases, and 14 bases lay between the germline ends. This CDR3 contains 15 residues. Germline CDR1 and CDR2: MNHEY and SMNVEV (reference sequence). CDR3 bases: TGTGCCAGCAGTTTAAGTAGCGGAGGGGGAGATACGCAGTATTTT. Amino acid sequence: CASSLSSGGGDTQYF.

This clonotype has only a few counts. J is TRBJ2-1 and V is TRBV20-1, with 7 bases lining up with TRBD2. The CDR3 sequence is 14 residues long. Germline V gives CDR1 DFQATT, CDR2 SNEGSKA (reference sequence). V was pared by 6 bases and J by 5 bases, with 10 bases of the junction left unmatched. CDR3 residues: CSARSGILHNEQFF. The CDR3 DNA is TGCAGTGCCAGAAGCGGGATTCTCCACAATGAGCAGTTCTTC.

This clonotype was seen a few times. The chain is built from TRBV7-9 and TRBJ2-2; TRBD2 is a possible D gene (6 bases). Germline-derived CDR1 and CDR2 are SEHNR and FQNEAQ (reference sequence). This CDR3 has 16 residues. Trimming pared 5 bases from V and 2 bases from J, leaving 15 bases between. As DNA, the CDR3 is TGTGCCAGCAGCCCGGGACTGTCGTTTAACACCGGGGAGCTGTTTTTT. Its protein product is CASSPGLSFNTGELFF.

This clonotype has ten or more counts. The CDR3 sequence is CATSDPQTHWDNEQFF. The CDR3 DNA is TGTGCCACCAGTGATCCTCAAACCCATTGGGACAATGAGCAGTTCTTC. The chain uses TRBV24-1 and TRBJ2-1; the D is unclear. The germline gives CDR1 KGHDR, CDR2 SFDVKD. This CDR3 contains 16 residues. Trimming pared 3 bases from V and 5 bases from J, leaving 16 bases between.

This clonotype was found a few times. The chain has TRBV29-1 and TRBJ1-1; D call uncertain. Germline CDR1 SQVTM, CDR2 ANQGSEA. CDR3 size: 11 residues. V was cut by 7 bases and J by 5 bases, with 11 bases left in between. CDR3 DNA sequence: TGCAGCGGACTTCGAGGGACTGAAGCTTTCTTT. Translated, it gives CSGLRGTEAFF.

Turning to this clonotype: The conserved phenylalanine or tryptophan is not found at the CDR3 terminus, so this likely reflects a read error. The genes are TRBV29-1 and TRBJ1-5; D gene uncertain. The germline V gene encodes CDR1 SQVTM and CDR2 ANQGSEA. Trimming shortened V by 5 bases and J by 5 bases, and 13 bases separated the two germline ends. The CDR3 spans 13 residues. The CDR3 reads CSVSQGLDQPQHS. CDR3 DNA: TGCAGCGTTTCCCAAGGGCTGGATCAGCCCCAGCATTCT.

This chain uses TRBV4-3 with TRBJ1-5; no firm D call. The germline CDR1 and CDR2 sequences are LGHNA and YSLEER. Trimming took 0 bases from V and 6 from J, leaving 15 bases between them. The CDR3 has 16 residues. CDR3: CASSQDSGIVGQPQHF. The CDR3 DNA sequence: TGCGCCAGCAGCCAAGATTCGGGGATAGTGGGTCAGCCCCAGCATTTT.

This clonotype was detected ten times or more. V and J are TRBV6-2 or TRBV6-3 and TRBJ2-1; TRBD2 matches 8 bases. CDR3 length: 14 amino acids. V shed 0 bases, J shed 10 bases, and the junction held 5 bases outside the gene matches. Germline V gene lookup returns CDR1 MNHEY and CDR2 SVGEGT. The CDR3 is CASSYSRGGGEQFF. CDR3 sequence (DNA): TGTGCCAGCAGTTACTCCAGGGGCGGGGGGGAGCAGTTCTTC.

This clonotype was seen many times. As DNA, the CDR3 is TGTGCCAGCAGCCCAATGGGAGGGGACGGACAGCCCCAGCATTTT. Residues: CASSPMGGDGQPQHF. The V and J genes are TRBV12-3 or TRBV12-4 and TRBJ1-5, with a tentative D call TRBD1 (5 bases). This CDR3 has 15 residues. The V gene lost 6 bases and the J gene lost 7 bases, with 19 bases spanning the gap.

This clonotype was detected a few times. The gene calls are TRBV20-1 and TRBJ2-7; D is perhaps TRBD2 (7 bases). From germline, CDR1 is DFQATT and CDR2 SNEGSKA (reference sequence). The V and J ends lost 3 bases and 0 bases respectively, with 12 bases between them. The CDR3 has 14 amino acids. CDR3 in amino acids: CSASRGGGSYEQYF. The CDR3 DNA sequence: TGCAGTGCTAGCCGAGGGGGGGGCTCCTACGAGCAGTACTTC.

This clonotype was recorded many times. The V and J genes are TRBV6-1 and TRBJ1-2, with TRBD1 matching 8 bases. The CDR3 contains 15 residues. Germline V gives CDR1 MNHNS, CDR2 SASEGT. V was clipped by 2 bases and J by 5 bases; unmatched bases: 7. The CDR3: CASSETDRVRYGYTF. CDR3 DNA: TGTGCCAGCAGTGAAACGGACAGGGTTCGGTATGGCTACACCTTC.

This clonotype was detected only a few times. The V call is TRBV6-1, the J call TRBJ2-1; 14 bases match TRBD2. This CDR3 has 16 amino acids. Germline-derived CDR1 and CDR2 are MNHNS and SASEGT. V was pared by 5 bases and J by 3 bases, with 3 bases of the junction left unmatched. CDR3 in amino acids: CASSPGLAGVYNEQFF. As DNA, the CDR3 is TGTGCCAGCAGTCCGGGACTAGCGGGAGTCTACAATGAGCAGTTCTTC.

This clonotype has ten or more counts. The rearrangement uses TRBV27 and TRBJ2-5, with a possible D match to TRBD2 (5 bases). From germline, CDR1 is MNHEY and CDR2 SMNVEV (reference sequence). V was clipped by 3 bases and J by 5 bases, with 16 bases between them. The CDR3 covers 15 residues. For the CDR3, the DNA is TGTGCCAGCAGTTTCTCCGGACTGGCTGGGGAGACCCAGTACTTC. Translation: CASSFSGLAGETQYF.

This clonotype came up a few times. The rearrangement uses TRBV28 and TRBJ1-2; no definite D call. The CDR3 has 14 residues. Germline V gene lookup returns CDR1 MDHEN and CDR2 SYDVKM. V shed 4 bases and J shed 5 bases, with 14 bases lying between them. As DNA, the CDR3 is TGTGCCAGCAGTTCCCTCCGGGGTTTTTATGGCTACACCTTC. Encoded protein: CASSSLRGFYGYTF.

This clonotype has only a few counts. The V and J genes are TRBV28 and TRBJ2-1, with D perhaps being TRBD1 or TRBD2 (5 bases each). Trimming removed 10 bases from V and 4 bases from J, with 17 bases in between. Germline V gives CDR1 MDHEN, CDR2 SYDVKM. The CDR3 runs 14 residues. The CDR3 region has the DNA TGTGCCACCAGGGAGCCCGATCCATACAATGAGCAGTTCTTC. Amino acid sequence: CATREPDPYNEQFF. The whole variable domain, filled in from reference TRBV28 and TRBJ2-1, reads DVKVTQSSRYLVKRTGEKVFLECVQDMDHENMFWYRQDPGLGLRLIYFSYDVKMKEKGDIPEGYSVSREKKERFSLILESASTNQTSMYLCATREPDPYNEQFFGPGTRLTVL.

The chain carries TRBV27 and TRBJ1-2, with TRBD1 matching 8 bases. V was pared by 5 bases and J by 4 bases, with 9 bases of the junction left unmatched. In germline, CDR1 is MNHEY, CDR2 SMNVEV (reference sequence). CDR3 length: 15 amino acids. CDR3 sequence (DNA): TGTGCCAGCAGTCCAGGACAGGGATGGCTCTATGGCTACACCTTC. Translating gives CASSPGQGWLYGYTF.

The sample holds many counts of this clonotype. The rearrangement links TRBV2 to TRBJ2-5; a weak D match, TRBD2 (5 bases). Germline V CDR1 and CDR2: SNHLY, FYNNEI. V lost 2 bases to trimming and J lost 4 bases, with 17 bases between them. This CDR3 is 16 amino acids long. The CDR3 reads CASSESGWGGGETQYF. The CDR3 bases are TGTGCCAGCAGTGAATCGGGGTGGGGTGGCGGAGAGACCCAGTACTTC.

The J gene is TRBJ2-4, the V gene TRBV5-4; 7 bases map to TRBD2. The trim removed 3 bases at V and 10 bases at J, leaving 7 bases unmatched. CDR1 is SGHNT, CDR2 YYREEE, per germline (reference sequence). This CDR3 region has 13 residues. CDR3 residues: CASSSGDYMIQYF. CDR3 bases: TGTGCCAGCAGCTCCGGGGACTACATGATTCAGTACTTC.

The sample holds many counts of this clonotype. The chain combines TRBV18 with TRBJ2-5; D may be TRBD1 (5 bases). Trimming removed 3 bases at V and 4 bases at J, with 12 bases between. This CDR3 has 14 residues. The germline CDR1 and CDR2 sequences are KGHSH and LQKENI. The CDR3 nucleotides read TGTGCCAGCTCACCTACTACAGGCGCAGAGACCCAGTACTTC. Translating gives CASSPTTGAETQYF.

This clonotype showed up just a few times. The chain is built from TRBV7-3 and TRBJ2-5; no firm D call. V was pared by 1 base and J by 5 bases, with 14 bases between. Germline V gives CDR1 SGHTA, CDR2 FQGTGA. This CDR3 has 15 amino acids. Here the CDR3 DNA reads TGTGCCAGCAGCTTAAACCCCACCGGAAGGGAGACCCAGTACTTC. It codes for CASSLNPTGRETQYF.

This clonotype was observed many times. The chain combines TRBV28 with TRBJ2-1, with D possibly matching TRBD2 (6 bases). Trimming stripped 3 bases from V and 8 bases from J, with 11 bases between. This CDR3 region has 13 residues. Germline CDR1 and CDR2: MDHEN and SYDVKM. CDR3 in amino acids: CASSLPGVDEQFF. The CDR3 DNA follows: TGTGCCAGCAGTTTGCCGGGAGTCGATGAGCAGTTCTTC.

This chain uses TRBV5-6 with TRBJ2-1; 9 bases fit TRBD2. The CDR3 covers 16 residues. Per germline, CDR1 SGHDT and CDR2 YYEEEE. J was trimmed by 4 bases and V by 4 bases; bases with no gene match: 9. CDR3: CASSPGVLAGYNEQFF. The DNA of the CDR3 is TGTGCCAGCAGCCCGGGGGTCCTAGCGGGATACAATGAGCAGTTCTTC.

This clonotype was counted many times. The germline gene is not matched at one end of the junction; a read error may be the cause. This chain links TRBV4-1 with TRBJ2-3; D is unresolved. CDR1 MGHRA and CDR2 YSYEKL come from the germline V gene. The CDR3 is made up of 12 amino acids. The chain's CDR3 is CASSQGLDTQYF. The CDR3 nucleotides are TGTGCCAGCTCGCAAGGTCTGGATACGCAGTATTTT.

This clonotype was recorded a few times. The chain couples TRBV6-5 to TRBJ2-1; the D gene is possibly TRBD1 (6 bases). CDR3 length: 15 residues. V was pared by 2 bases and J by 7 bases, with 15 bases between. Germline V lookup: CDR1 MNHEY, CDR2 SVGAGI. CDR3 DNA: TGTGCCAGCAGTTACCCGGGTCTCAGGGGAAATGAGCAGTTCTTC. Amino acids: CASSYPGLRGNEQFF.

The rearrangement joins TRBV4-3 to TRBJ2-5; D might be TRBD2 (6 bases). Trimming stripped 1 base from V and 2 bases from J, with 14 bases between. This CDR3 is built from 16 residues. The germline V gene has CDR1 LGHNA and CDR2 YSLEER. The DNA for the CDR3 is TGCGCCAGCAGCCAAGGACTTGGAGGAGGGCAAGAGACCCAGTACTTC. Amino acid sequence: CASSQGLGGGQETQYF.